These 26 T cell receptor beta chains share one sample of origin, sequenced in a study of cytomegalovirus exposure and HLA in healthy donors. The PCR had 60 Vbeta and 13 Jbeta primers. Assay: immunoSEQ multiplex PCR; the TCRdb copy retains only in-frame clones and omits some. The sample lists around 120,000 clones, 70% to 85% seen once, with 4.9% in the top ten. The sequenced sample consisted of PBMCs. The receptors shown here come from a middle-aged man in good health and CMV-seropositive.

The chain employs TRBV4-2 and TRBJ2-1, with D possibly matching TRBD1 (7 bases). Looked up from germline, CDR1 is LGHNA and CDR2 is YNFKEQ. The CDR3 spans 17 residues. V lost 0 bases and J lost 3, with 15 bases in between. CDR3 sequence: CASSQDPGDSRYNEQFF. The CDR3 coding sequence is TGTGCCAGCAGCCAAGATCCGGGGGACAGCCGCTACAATGAGCAGTTCTTC.

CDR3 in amino acids: CASLPGSGSQRTDTQYF. The CDR3 DNA is TGTGCCAGCCTCCCCGGTAGCGGGAGTCAGAGAACAGATACGCAGTATTTT. The J gene is TRBJ2-3, the V gene TRBV2; 9 positions match TRBD2. The CDR3 extends over 17 amino acids. Germline lookup yields CDR1 SNHLY and CDR2 FYNNEI. J was trimmed by 3 bases and V by 8 bases; bases with no gene match: 15. The full variable domain, in which reference TRBV2 and TRBJ2-3 provide the parts outside the CDR3, is EPEVTQTPSHQVTQMGQEVILRCVPISNHLYFYWYRQILGQKVEFLVSFYNNEISEKSEIFDDQFSVERPDGSNFTLKIRSTKLEDSAMYFCASLPGSGSQRTDTQYFGPGTRLTVL.

The chain carries TRBV6-1 and TRBJ1-3; D might be TRBD1 (5 bases). CDR1 and CDR2 from the germline V gene are MNHNS and SASEGT. Trimming took off 1 base at V and 4 bases at J, with 11 bases between the two ends. The CDR3 contains 15 residues. CDR3 amino acids: CASSEGGQPGNTIYF. DNA of the CDR3: TGTGCCAGCAGTGAAGGCGGACAACCCGGAAACACCATATATTTT.

V and J are TRBV15 and TRBJ1-5, with 7 nucleotides matching TRBD1. The CDR3 has 16 amino acids. V shed 6 bases, J shed 3 bases, and the junction held 11 bases outside the gene matches. Looked up from germline, CDR1 is LNHNV and CDR2 is YYDKDF (reference sequence). The CDR3 protein is CATRTLEGAINQPQHF. In DNA form, the CDR3 reads TGTGCCACCAGGACTTTGGAGGGGGCGATCAATCAGCCCCAGCATTTT.

The DNA of the CDR3 is TGTGCCAGCAGCTTTGAGTTCTATAGCGGGCAGACGAACACCGGGGAGCTGTTTTTT. Its translation: CASSFEFYSGQTNTGELFF. This chain connects TRBV5-6 to TRBJ2-2; 7 nucleotides agree with TRBD2. J was trimmed by 0 bases and V by 2 bases; bases with no gene match: 13. The germline V gene has CDR1 SGHDT and CDR2 YYEEEE. CDR3 length: 19 residues.

DNA for the CDR3: TGTGCCAGCAGCTTGGGGACACCCGGGGGCACAGATACGCAGTATTTT. Its protein product is CASSLGTPGGTDTQYF. The V and J genes are TRBV11-2 and TRBJ2-3; TRBD1 is a possible D gene (6 bases). CDR1 and CDR2 (germline): SGHAT, FQNNGV. The CDR3 covers 16 residues. Between the trimmed V and J ends, which lost 3 bases and 1 base, there was a span of 14 bases.

The chain couples TRBV9 to TRBJ2-2; D gene uncertain. The CDR3 contains 15 residues. Trimming shortened V by 0 bases and J by 2 bases, and 8 bases separated the two germline ends. Germline-derived CDR1 and CDR2 are SGDLS and YYNGEE. The CDR3 loop reads CASSVGVTNTGELFF. In nucleotides, the CDR3 is TGTGCCAGCAGCGTAGGTGTCACTAACACCGGGGAGCTGTTTTTT.

The chain has TRBV28 and TRBJ2-7; no clear D. Germline V gene data show CDR1 as MDHEN and CDR2 as SYDVKM. Trimming removed 2 bases from V and 0 bases from J, with 8 bases in between. The CDR3 is made up of 14 amino acids. DNA of the CDR3: TGTGCCAGCAGTTTAAGCCCTAGCTCCTACGAGCAGTACTTC. This encodes CASSLSPSSYEQYF.

The rearrangement links TRBV5-1 to TRBJ1-1, with 7 bases fitting TRBD1. V shed 4 bases and J 4 bases; nucleotides not matched to a gene: 13. The CDR3 loop spans 16 amino acids. Germline V gives CDR1 SGHRS, CDR2 YFSETQ. The CDR3 region is CASSVRTGSVVTEAFF. The CDR3 DNA reads as TGCGCCAGCAGCGTGAGGACAGGATCGGTCGTCACTGAAGCTTTCTTT.

This clone was detected a few times. The V call is TRBV9, the J call TRBJ1-2; D not resolved. Germline V gene lookup returns CDR1 SGDLS and CDR2 YYNGEE. With 0 bases removed from V and 1 base from J, the gap between germline ends came to 7 bases. The CDR3 extends over 14 amino acids. The CDR3 sequence is CASSVGLDNYGYTF. The DNA for the CDR3 is TGTGCCAGCAGCGTAGGGCTAGATAACTATGGCTACACCTTC.

The V call is TRBV5-3, the J call TRBJ2-3, with 11 nucleotides matching TRBD2. TRBV5-3 counts as an open reading frame of uncertain function. The CDR3 consists of 17 residues. Trimming took 3 bases from V and 5 from J; bases not matched to a gene: 11. CDR3 DNA sequence: TGTGCCAGAAGCTCCCGGGGTAGCGGGGGGGACATAGATACGCAGTATTTT. Its translation is CARSSRGSGGDIDTQYF.

The rearrangement joins TRBV28 to TRBJ1-2; D might be TRBD1 (5 bases). This CDR3 has 12 residues. V shed 3 bases and J shed 3 bases, with 5 bases lying between them. Germline assignment: CDR1 MDHEN and CDR2 SYDVKM. The CDR3 sequence: CASSLTDYGYTF. As DNA, the CDR3 is TGTGCCAGCAGTTTGACAGACTATGGCTACACCTTC.

The chain employs TRBV30 and TRBJ1-1; the match to TRBD1 covers 8 bases. J gave up 4 bases and V 4 bases, and 8 bases lay outside the gene matches. The germline V gene has CDR1 GTSNPN and CDR2 SVGIG (reference sequence). The CDR3 covers 14 residues. CDR3 bases: TGTGCCTGGAACCACCAGGGGGCGCGCACTGAAGCTTTCTTT. It specifies CAWNHQGARTEAFF.

The chain is built from TRBV6-5 and TRBJ1-1; D perhaps matches TRBD1 (6 bases). The V gene lost 6 bases and the J gene lost 5 bases, with 13 bases spanning the gap. The CDR3 is 13 amino acids. The germline CDR1 and CDR2 sequences are MNHEY and SVGAGI. The CDR3 here is CASRGRGGTEAFF. Written as DNA, the CDR3 is TGTGCCAGCAGGGGAAGGGGGGGGACTGAAGCTTTCTTT.

The chain couples TRBV5-1 to TRBJ2-3; 9 bases are a match to TRBD1. The J segment lost 2 bases and the V segment lost 4 bases, leaving 5 bases of the junction unmatched. Per the germline V gene, CDR1 is SGHRS and CDR2 is YFSETQ. The CDR3 extends over 15 amino acids. In nucleotides, the CDR3 is TGCGCCAGCAGCATGGGACAGGGCTCCACAGATACGCAGTATTTT. It translates to CASSMGQGSTDTQYF.

V usage is TRBV28 and J usage is TRBJ1-2; no clear D. Per the germline V gene, CDR1 is MDHEN and CDR2 is SYDVKM. The ends were cut back, 2 bases at V and 7 bases at J, with 8 bases in the middle. The CDR3 spans 12 residues. The CDR3 nucleotides read TGTGCCAGCAGTTTAGAGGCCCTTGGCTACACCTTC. Protein product: CASSLEALGYTF.

The J gene is TRBJ2-7, the V gene TRBV19; the D gene is possibly TRBD1 (6 bases). CDR1 and CDR2 from the germline V gene are LNHDA and SQIVND (reference sequence). CDR3 length: 14 amino acids. Trimming took 3 bases from V and 2 from J, leaving 11 bases between them. The CDR3 DNA follows: TGTGCCAGTAGTATGACAGGTTCAGCCTACGAGCAGTACTTC. Residues: CASSMTGSAYEQYF.

This clone was detected only once. The rearrangement uses TRBV9 and TRBJ2-6; D call uncertain. The germline CDR1 and CDR2 sequences are SGDLS and YYNGEE. Trimming took 0 bases from V and 2 from J, leaving 6 bases between them. The CDR3 contains 15 residues. CDR3 loop: CASSVERTGANVLTF. The DNA for the CDR3 is TGTGCCAGCAGCGTAGAGAGGACTGGGGCCAACGTCCTGACTTTC.

There are a few counts of this clone. The J gene is TRBJ1-1, the V gene TRBV6-1; 7 bases agree with TRBD1. The CDR3 has 13 residues. V dropped 3 bases and J dropped 3; count of bases not matched to a gene: 1. Germline assignment: CDR1 MNHNS and CDR2 SASEGT. The DNA of the CDR3 is TGTGCCAGCAGTGACGACAGGGACACTGAAGCTTTCTTT. As protein: CASSDDRDTEAFF.

The chain recombines TRBV7-9 with TRBJ2-7; 10 bases match TRBD1. After removal of 5 bases from V and 3 bases from J, the junction contained 16 bases not matched to a gene. The CDR3 length is 18 residues. The germline V gene has CDR1 SEHNR and CDR2 FQNEAQ (reference sequence). The CDR3 region is CASSRPTGGAGGNYEQYF. CDR3 DNA: TGTGCCAGCAGCCGACCGACAGGGGGCGCAGGAGGGAACTACGAGCAGTACTTC.

This clone occurred a few times. The chain employs TRBV9 and TRBJ2-5; TRBD2 aligns across 13 bases. This CDR3 has 16 residues. J was trimmed by 5 bases and V by 4 bases; bases with no gene match: 8. Per germline, CDR1 SGDLS and CDR2 YYNGEE. As DNA, the CDR3 is TGTGCCAGCAGCTTTAGAGGACTAGCGGGGGTGGAGACCCAGTACTTC. Protein sequence: CASSFRGLAGVETQYF.

The chain couples TRBV6-1 to TRBJ2-7; D not resolved. The V end lost 10 bases, the J end lost 6 bases, and 10 bases lay between the germline ends. Germline values: CDR1 MNHNS, CDR2 SASEGT. CDR3 length equals 10 residues. CDR3 coding DNA: TGTGCCACCCTTGAGGTCGAGCAGTACTTC. Translated, it gives CATLEVEQYF.

This rearrangement joins TRBV5-1 to TRBJ2-5; D perhaps matches TRBD1 (5 bases). The J call may be in error: the DNA end matches TRBJ2-7 better. This CDR3 is built from 13 residues. CDR1 SGHRS and CDR2 YFSETQ come from the germline V gene. CDR3 DNA sequence: TGCGCCAGCAGCTTGGAGGGGATCTACGAGCAGTACTTC. Its protein is CASSLEGIYEQYF.

The chain employs TRBV6-1 and TRBJ1-6, with D unresolved. The V gene's germline CDR1 is MNHNS and CDR2 SASEGT. V was shortened by 6 bases and J by 9 bases, with 12 bases between the two germline ends. This CDR3 comprises 13 residues. CDR3 amino acids: CASSLDWVSPLHF. The CDR3 DNA reads TGTGCCAGCAGCCTTGACTGGGTTTCACCCCTCCACTTT.

This clone was seen just once. V gene TRBV7-2 combines with J gene TRBJ2-4; perhaps TRBD1 as D (6 bases). Looked up from germline, CDR1 is SGHTA and CDR2 is FQGNSA. Between the trimmed V and J ends, which lost 7 bases and 0 bases, there was a span of 16 bases. The CDR3 contains 16 residues. As DNA, the CDR3 is TGTGCCAGCACCCTAACAGGGACCCTAGCCAAAAACATTCAGTACTTC. It is translated as CASTLTGTLAKNIQYF.

This chain uses TRBV11-2 with TRBJ2-5, with D tentatively TRBD2 (5 bases). The CDR3 spans 14 residues. The V gene's germline CDR1 is SGHAT and CDR2 FQNNGV. The germline V and J ends were trimmed by 4 bases and 5 bases, with 14 bases remaining between them. In DNA form, the CDR3 reads TGTGCCAGCAGCTCGGACTCCCGCCCTGAGACCCAGTACTTC. Its translation: CASSSDSRPETQYF. Complete variable domain (other parts from reference TRBV11-2 and TRBJ2-5): EAGVAQSPRYKIIEKRQSVAFWCNPISGHATLYWYQQILGQGPKLLIQFQNNGVVDDSQLPKDRFSAERLKGVDSTLKIQPAKLEDSAVYLCASSSDSRPETQYFGPGTRLLVL.